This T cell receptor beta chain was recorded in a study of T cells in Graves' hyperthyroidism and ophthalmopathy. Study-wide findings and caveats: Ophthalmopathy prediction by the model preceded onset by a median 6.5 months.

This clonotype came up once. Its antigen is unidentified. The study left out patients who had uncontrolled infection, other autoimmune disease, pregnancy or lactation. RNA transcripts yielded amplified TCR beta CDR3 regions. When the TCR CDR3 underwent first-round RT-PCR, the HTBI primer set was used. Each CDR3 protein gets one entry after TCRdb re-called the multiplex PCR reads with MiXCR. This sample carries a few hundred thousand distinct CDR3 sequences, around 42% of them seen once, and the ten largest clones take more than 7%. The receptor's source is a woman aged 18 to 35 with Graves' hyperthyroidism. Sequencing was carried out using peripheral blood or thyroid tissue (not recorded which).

The CDR3 is CRHQGYEQYF. In DNA form, the CDR3 reads TGCAGGCATCAGGGATACGAGCAGTACTTC. This chain joins TRBV20-1 and TRBJ2-7; tentative D call: TRBD1 (5 bases). From germline, CDR1 is DFQATT and CDR2 SNEGSKA (reference sequence). This CDR3 comprises 10 residues.